These T cell receptor beta chains were read from a single sample in a study of cytomegalovirus exposure and HLA in healthy donors. The assay was immunoSEQ multiplex PCR, and TCRdb's table has in-frame clones only and misses some. Of around 160,000 clones in the sample, approximately 78% were seen once. The sample comprised PBMCs. The source of these receptors is a male donor in good health and CMV-seronegative. CDR3s include the opening cysteine and the closing phenylalanine or tryptophan. A D gene is named only where the DNA matches it firmly. Clone size is shown for a subset of rows, as once, few, many or a class of expanded clone.

J gene: TRBJ1-1; D gene: -; V gene: TRBV6-1; clone size: -; CDR3 protein: CASSPTGPNTEAFF; CDR3 DNA: TGTGCCAGCAGTCCGACAGGTCCGAACACTGAAGCTTTCTTT
J gene: TRBJ2-2; D gene: TRBD1; V gene: TRBV27; clone size: -; CDR3 protein: CASSQQGWDGELFF; CDR3 DNA: TGTGCCAGCAGTCAACAGGGGTGGGACGGGGAGCTGTTTTTT
J gene: TRBJ2-3; D gene: -; V gene: TRBV7-8; clone size: few; CDR3 protein: CASSQDSAGGRDTQYF; CDR3 DNA: TGTGCCAGCAGCCAAGACTCTGCCGGGGGAAGAGATACGCAGTATTTT
J gene: TRBJ1-4; D gene: TRBD1; V gene: TRBV5-6; clone size: -; CDR3 protein: CASSSRTGGREKLFF; CDR3 DNA: TGTGCCAGCAGCTCTCGGACAGGGGGAAGGGAAAAACTGTTTTTT
J gene: TRBJ1-1; D gene: -; V gene: TRBV6-1; clone size: -; CDR3 protein: CASSERGTNTEAFF; CDR3 DNA: TGTGCCAGCAGTGAAAGGGGCACGAACACTGAAGCTTTCTTT
J gene: TRBJ2-7; D gene: -; V gene: TRBV28; clone size: -; CDR3 protein: CASSLSGESYEQYF; CDR3 DNA: TGTGCCAGCAGTTTATCGGGGGAATCCTACGAGCAGTACTTC
J gene: TRBJ2-1; D gene: -; V gene: TRBV10-3; clone size: -; CDR3 protein: CAITPGDYNEQFF; CDR3 DNA: TGTGCCATCACTCCAGGGGACTACAATGAGCAGTTCTTC
J gene: TRBJ1-2; D gene: TRBD1; V gene: TRBV7-9; clone size: -; CDR3 protein: CASSTWTGEYGYTF; CDR3 DNA: TGTGCCAGCAGCACATGGACAGGGGAATATGGCTACACCTTC
J gene: TRBJ2-7; D gene: TRBD2; V gene: TRBV27; clone size: -; CDR3 protein: CASSLAGGGLYEQYF; CDR3 DNA: TGTGCCAGCAGTTTGGCCGGGGGGGGCCTTTACGAGCAGTACTTC
J gene: TRBJ2-2; D gene: -; V gene: TRBV11-1; clone size: once; CDR3 protein: CASSRGQSGTGELFF; CDR3 DNA: TGTGCCAGCAGCCGCGGACAGTCGGGCACCGGGGAGCTGTTTTTT
J gene: TRBJ2-5; D gene: -; V gene: TRBV2; clone size: -; CDR3 protein: CASGGRQETQYF; CDR3 DNA: TGTGCCAGCGGAGGGCGGCAAGAGACCCAGTACTTC
J gene: TRBJ2-7; D gene: -; V gene: TRBV7-2; clone size: -; CDR3 protein: CASSLSSDSYEQYF; CDR3 DNA: TGTGCCAGCAGCTTATCGTCAGACAGCTACGAGCAGTACTTC
J gene: TRBJ2-2; D gene: -; V gene: TRBV4-3; clone size: -; CDR3 protein: CASSPFTGQGTGELFF; CDR3 DNA: TGCGCCAGCAGTCCCTTTACAGGTCAGGGCACCGGGGAGCTGTTTTTT
J gene: TRBJ1-2; D gene: -; V gene: TRBV28; clone size: -; CDR3 protein: CASSRGGRRGYTF; CDR3 DNA: TGTGCCAGCAGTAGGGGTGGACGCCGTGGCTACACCTTC
J gene: TRBJ2-5; D gene: -; V gene: TRBV6-5; clone size: -; CDR3 protein: CASSYSGGQGQTQYF; CDR3 DNA: TGTGCCAGCAGTTACTCGGGGGGGCAGGGCCAGACCCAGTACTTC
J gene: TRBJ1-6; D gene: -; V gene: TRBV19; clone size: once; CDR3 protein: CASSLSGTPLHF; CDR3 DNA: TGTGCCAGTAGCCTTAGCGGGACACCCCTCCACTTT
J gene: TRBJ1-1; D gene: -; V gene: TRBV5-5; clone size: -; CDR3 protein: CASSLVATTEAFF; CDR3 DNA: TGTGCCAGCAGCTTGGTTGCTACTACTGAAGCTTTCTTT
J gene: TRBJ1-2; D gene: -; V gene: TRBV29-1; clone size: -; CDR3 protein: CSVGGTYGYTF; CDR3 DNA: TGCAGCGTTGGCGGAACCTATGGCTACACCTTC
J gene: TRBJ1-1; D gene: TRBD1; V gene: TRBV9; clone size: -; CDR3 protein: CASSVATQGADAFF; CDR3 DNA: TGTGCCAGCAGCGTAGCTACGCAGGGGGCTGATGCTTTCTTT
J gene: TRBJ1-2; D gene: TRBD1; V gene: TRBV12-5; clone size: -; CDR3 protein: CASGPGTAPLF; CDR3 DNA: TGTGCTAGTGGTCCGGGGACAGCCCCTCTCTTC
J gene: TRBJ1-4; D gene: -; V gene: TRBV21-1; clone size: -; CDR3 protein: CASSKELPGAEDEKLFF; CDR3 DNA: TGTGCCAGCAGCAAAGAGCTCCCAGGGGCAGAGGATGAAAAACTGTTTTTT
J gene: TRBJ1-2; D gene: TRBD1; V gene: TRBV27; clone size: few; CDR3 protein: CATGTASYGYTF; CDR3 DNA: TGTGCCACTGGGACAGCAAGTTATGGCTACACCTTC
J gene: TRBJ1-2; D gene: TRBD1; V gene: TRBV5-6; clone size: -; CDR3 protein: CASSFPGQGEDGYTF; CDR3 DNA: TGTGCCAGCAGCTTCCCCGGACAGGGGGAGGATGGCTACACCTTC
J gene: TRBJ2-1; D gene: -; V gene: TRBV7-8; clone size: -; CDR3 protein: CASSRGRETFYNEQFF; CDR3 DNA: TGTGCCAGCAGCCGAGGAAGGGAGACCTTCTACAATGAGCAGTTCTTC
J gene: TRBJ1-5; D gene: -; V gene: TRBV19; clone size: -; CDR3 protein: CASSIQARSNQPQHF; CDR3 DNA: TGTGCCAGTAGTATACAGGCCCGTAGCAATCAGCCCCAGCATTTT
J gene: TRBJ2-6; D gene: -; V gene: TRBV7-3; clone size: -; CDR3 protein: CASSPQGHLSGANVLTF; CDR3 DNA: TGTGCCAGCAGCCCACAGGGACACCTATCTGGGGCCAACGTCCTGACTTTC
J gene: TRBJ2-3; D gene: TRBD2; V gene: TRBV11-2; clone size: -; CDR3 protein: CASSSTSGARTDTQYF; CDR3 DNA: TGTGCCAGCAGCTCGACTAGCGGGGCCCGCACAGATACGCAGTATTTT
J gene: TRBJ1-3; D gene: TRBD1; V gene: TRBV28; clone size: few; CDR3 protein: CASSLTGAGNTIYF; CDR3 DNA: TGTGCCAGCAGTTTGACAGGGGCTGGAAACACCATATATTTT
J gene: TRBJ2-5; D gene: -; V gene: TRBV30; clone size: -; CDR3 protein: CAWRGGGETQYF; CDR3 DNA: TGTGCCTGGAGGGGGGGTGGGGAGACCCAGTACTTC
J gene: TRBJ1-1; D gene: -; V gene: TRBV7-9; clone size: -; CDR3 protein: CASSLRGKGPVNTEAFF; CDR3 DNA: TGTGCCAGCAGCTTACGGGGGAAGGGGCCGGTGAACACTGAAGCTTTCTTT
J gene: TRBJ2-5; D gene: -; V gene: TRBV5-1; clone size: -; CDR3 protein: CASSLGSVQETQYF; CDR3 DNA: TGCGCCAGCAGCTTGGGGTCAGTTCAAGAGACCCAGTACTTC
J gene: TRBJ1-5; D gene: TRBD1; V gene: TRBV5-8; clone size: -; CDR3 protein: CASRHGQGPQPQHF; CDR3 DNA: TGTGCCAGCAGACACGGACAGGGTCCTCAGCCCCAGCATTTT
J gene: TRBJ1-5; D gene: -; V gene: TRBV2; clone size: -; CDR3 protein: CASSEGRAQHF; CDR3 DNA: TGTGCCAGCAGTGAAGGGCGGGCCCAGCATTTT
J gene: TRBJ1-2; D gene: TRBD1; V gene: TRBV6-6; clone size: -; CDR3 protein: CASSYRDRGRPRRYTF; CDR3 DNA: TGTGCCAGCAGTTACCGGGACAGGGGAAGGCCCAGGCGCTACACCTTC
J gene: TRBJ2-7; D gene: -; V gene: TRBV6-6; clone size: few; CDR3 protein: CASSPSWRELYEQYF; CDR3 DNA: TGTGCCAGCAGCCCCTCCTGGAGGGAGCTCTACGAGCAGTACTTC
J gene: TRBJ2-1; D gene: TRBD1; V gene: TRBV5-1; clone size: once; CDR3 protein: CASTPQGERSYNEQFF; CDR3 DNA: TGCGCCAGCACTCCACAGGGGGAAAGGTCCTACAATGAGCAGTTCTTC